The 27 T cell receptor beta chains presented below share a single source sample, sequenced in a study of beta chain features in type 1 diabetes. These receptors have no identified antigens. Expressed TCRB transcripts were sequenced because the entire RNA isolate underwent reverse transcription. Clones were read by immunoSEQ multiplex PCR, and TCRdb kept only the in-frame ones, dropping some. The sample consists of around 250,000 clones, about 24% of them appearing once. General observations from the study: Shorter TCRB CDR3s, moderately but significantly so, were found in Type 1 diabetes patients in all four CD4+ subsets.

Sequenced sample: naive CD4+ T cells from blood. These receptor sequences come from a woman in her twenties or thirties with type 1 diabetes.

The rearrangement uses TRBV28 and TRBJ2-7, with no clear D. Germline CDR1 MDHEN, CDR2 SYDVKM. The V gene lost 5 bases and the J gene lost 1 base, with 12 bases spanning the gap. The CDR3 totals 14 residues. The CDR3 loop is CASSASTISYEQYF. In nucleotides, the CDR3 is TGTGCCAGCAGTGCCTCGACAATTTCCTACGAGCAGTACTTC.

This clone was picked up a small number of times. The rearrangement links TRBV19 to TRBJ2-5; D is unresolved. This CDR3 region has 15 residues. Germline V gene sequence: CDR1 LNHDA, CDR2 SQIVND (reference sequence). V gave up 5 bases and J gave up 2 bases, with 15 bases separating them. The CDR3 protein is CASSSGIIPQETQYF. Here the CDR3 DNA reads TGTGCCAGTAGTTCAGGAATCATCCCGCAAGAGACCCAGTACTTC.

As for this clone: Different DNA sequences within this sample yield the same CDR3. The V call is TRBV7-9, the J call TRBJ2-3; D is uncertain. The germline V gene has CDR1 SEHNR and CDR2 FQNEAQ (reference sequence). Trimming took 7 bases from V and 2 from J, leaving 4 bases between them. The CDR3 covers 11 residues. As DNA, the CDR3 is TGTGCCAGCACCTCCACAGATACGCAGTATTTT. Translated, it gives CASTSTDTQYF.

The table lists this clone with a few counts. This rearrangement joins TRBV9 to TRBJ1-2; 8 bases are shared with TRBD1. The V segment lost 3 bases and the J segment 14 bases; nucleotides outside the gene matches: 9. CDR1 SGDLS and CDR2 YYNGEE come from the germline V gene. This CDR3 contains 12 residues. DNA of the CDR3: TGTGCCAGCAGCGACCGACAGGGGAGCAGAACCTTC. Protein: CASSDRQGSRTF.

In this sample, this clone turned up a few times. V and J are TRBV28 and TRBJ1-2; D is uncertain. The CDR3 spans 13 residues. Trimming took 2 bases from V and 4 from J, leaving 8 bases between them. Looked up from germline, CDR1 is MDHEN and CDR2 is SYDVKM. The CDR3: CASSLGRFYGYTF. In DNA, the CDR3 is TGTGCCAGCAGTTTAGGCAGATTCTATGGCTACACCTTC.

CDR3 nucleotides: TGCAGCGTTGAAGATCGGACTAAGGGGGAGACCCAGTACTTC. Translating gives CSVEDRTKGETQYF. V is TRBV29-1 and J is TRBJ2-5; TRBD2 might be the D (6 bases). CDR1 SQVTM and CDR2 ANQGSEA come from the germline V gene. This CDR3 spans 14 amino acids. Trimming cost V 0 bases and J 5 bases, with 13 bases left between them. The whole variable domain, filled in from reference TRBV29-1 and TRBJ2-5, reads SAVISQKPSRDICQRGTSLTIQCQVDSQVTMMFWYRQQPGQSLTLIATANQGSEATYESGFVIDKFPISRPNLTFSTLTVSNMSPEDSSIYLCSVEDRTKGETQYFGPGTRLLVL.

The rearrangement uses TRBV19 and TRBJ2-7, with a tentative D call TRBD2 (6 bases). This CDR3 has 13 residues. V was clipped by 4 bases and J by 3 bases, with 10 bases between them. Looked up from germline, CDR1 is LNHDA and CDR2 is SQIVND (reference sequence). This chain's CDR3 is CASSTTSLYEQYF. The CDR3 DNA reads TGTGCCAGTAGTACCACTAGCCTCTACGAGCAGTACTTC. Looking up the rest from reference TRBV19 and TRBJ2-7 gives the full variable domain: DGGITQSPKYLFRKEGQNVTLSCEQNLNHDAMYWYRQDPGQGLRLIYYSQIVNDFQKGDIAEGYSVSREKKESFPLTVTSAQKNPTAFYLCASSTTSLYEQYFGPGTRLTVT.

The chain uses TRBV28 and TRBJ2-1; no firm D call. The CDR3 has 13 residues. The germline V gene has CDR1 MDHEN and CDR2 SYDVKM. V shed 6 bases and J shed 4 bases, with 10 bases lying between them. CDR3 protein: CASSRIRYNEQFF. DNA for the CDR3: TGTGCCAGCAGCCGAATTAGATACAATGAGCAGTTCTTC. Full variable domain (outside the CDR3, taken from reference TRBV28 and TRBJ2-1): DVKVTQSSRYLVKRTGEKVFLECVQDMDHENMFWYRQDPGLGLRLIYFSYDVKMKEKGDIPEGYSVSREKKERFSLILESASTNQTSMYLCASSRIRYNEQFFGPGTRLTVL.

The chain employs TRBV29-1 and TRBJ1-2; a possible D gene is TRBD1 (6 bases). Between the trimmed V and J ends, which lost 8 bases and 2 bases, there was a span of 12 bases. The CDR3 sequence is 12 residues long. Germline V gene sequence: CDR1 SQVTM, CDR2 ANQGSEA. CDR3 in DNA: TGCAGCTTTAGGACAGCCAACTATGGCTACACCTTC. Residues: CSFRTANYGYTF.

This clone was found a few times. The chain recombines TRBV19 with TRBJ1-5, with D tentatively TRBD1 (5 bases). V lost 6 bases, J lost 11 bases, and 14 bases lay in between. Germline values: CDR1 LNHDA, CDR2 SQIVND (reference sequence). This CDR3 spans 12 amino acids. CDR3 DNA: TGTGCCAGTAGGCCCGACAGTGGGGCCCAGCATTTT. It translates to CASRPDSGAQHF.

This rearrangement joins TRBV7-3 to TRBJ2-3, with 11 bases identical to TRBD2. Germline CDR1 and CDR2: SGHTA and FQGTGA. Trimming at V came to 1 base and at J to 2 bases, leaving 2 bases not matched to a gene. This CDR3 spans 16 amino acids. CDR3 sequence: CASSLRLAGNTDTQYF. CDR3 in DNA: TGTGCCAGCAGCTTAAGACTAGCGGGAAACACAGATACGCAGTATTTT. Complete variable domain (other parts from reference TRBV7-3 and TRBJ2-3): GAGVSQTPSNKVTEKGKYVELRCDPISGHTALYWYRQSLGQGPEFLIYFQGTGAADDSGLPNDRFFAVRPEGSVSTLKIQRTERGDSAVYLCASSLRLAGNTDTQYFGPGTRLTVL.

The V gene is TRBV10-3, the J gene TRBJ2-1; a weak D match, TRBD1 (6 bases). V shed 10 bases and J shed 4 bases, with 14 bases lying between them. CDR3 size: 13 residues. The germline CDR1 and CDR2 sequences are ENHRY and SYGVKD. CDR3 sequence (DNA): TGTGCCAGCGGGTGGGGGCGATACAATGAGCAGTTCTTC. Translating gives CASGWGRYNEQFF.

This clone turned up a few times. The chain recombines TRBV29-1 with TRBJ2-1; maybe TRBD1 (5 bases). In germline, CDR1 is SQVTM, CDR2 ANQGSEA. V lost 6 bases, J lost 9 bases, and 18 bases lay in between. This CDR3 region has 13 residues. CDR3 coding DNA: TGCAGCGTGGACCCAAGAAGGGGCGGTGAGCAGTTCTTC. Amino acid sequence: CSVDPRRGGEQFF.

This clone was recorded a few times. The chain has TRBV9 and TRBJ2-3, with D unresolved. The germline V and J ends were trimmed by 5 bases and 6 bases, with 16 bases remaining between them. The CDR3 consists of 14 residues. Per the germline V gene, CDR1 is SGDLS and CDR2 is YYNGEE. CDR3 residues: CASSNGPVGDTQYF. In DNA form, the CDR3 reads TGTGCCAGCAGTAATGGGCCGGTTGGGGATACGCAGTATTTT. The whole variable domain, filled in from reference TRBV9 and TRBJ2-3, reads DSGVTQTPKHLITATGQRVTLRCSPRSGDLSVYWYQQSLDQGLQFLIQYYNGEERAKGNILERFSAQQFPDLHSELNLSSLELGDSALYFCASSNGPVGDTQYFGPGTRLTVL.

The chain has TRBV7-2 and TRBJ1-1; D is perhaps TRBD1 (5 bases). The CDR3 runs to 11 residues. The ends were cut back, 5 bases at V and 6 bases at J, with 7 bases in the middle. Germline V gives CDR1 SGHTA, CDR2 FQGNSA. CDR3 loop: CASSRGAEAFF. As DNA, the CDR3 is TGTGCCAGCAGCCGGGGGGCTGAAGCTTTCTTT.

On this clone itself: The germline gene is not matched at one end of the junction; a read error may be the cause. Other DNA sequences within the sample encode an identical CDR3. The chain links TRBV7-3 to TRBJ2-1; 11 bases align to TRBD2. This CDR3 region has 15 residues. The germline V gene encodes CDR1 SGHTA and CDR2 FQGTGA. CDR3 nucleotides: TGTGCCAGCAGCGTAACTAGCGGGAGCTACAATGAGCAGTTCTTC. It encodes CASSVTSGSYNEQFF.

This clone was counted between two and nine times. The chain is built from TRBV6-6 and TRBJ2-3; 11 nucleotides align to TRBD1. The CDR3 length is 15 residues. Unmatched junction bases numbered 6, after V lost 6 bases and J lost 4 bases. Germline values: CDR1 MNHNY, CDR2 SVGAGI (reference sequence). CDR3 amino acids: CASSHRGQGADTQYF. The CDR3 nucleotides read TGTGCCAGCAGCCACCGGGGACAGGGGGCAGATACGCAGTATTTT.

The chain carries TRBV6-6 and TRBJ1-3, with D tentatively TRBD1 (6 bases). Trimming pared 5 bases from V and 0 bases from J, leaving 8 bases between. The CDR3 has 14 residues. Per germline, CDR1 MNHNY and CDR2 SVGAGI (reference sequence). CDR3 sequence (DNA): TGTGCCAGCAGTCGACAGGTCTCTGGAAACACCATATATTTT. It encodes CASSRQVSGNTIYF.

The J gene is TRBJ2-7, the V gene TRBV5-6; 11 bases are shared with TRBD2. This CDR3 has 16 residues. The ends lost 0 bases at V and 2 bases at J; junction bases unmatched: 4. Germline V CDR1 and CDR2: SGHDT, YYEEEE. CDR3 sequence (DNA): TGTGCCAGCAGCTTGGGACTAGCGGGAACCACCTACGAGCAGTACTTC. This codes for CASSLGLAGTTYEQYF.

Only a few counts were recorded for this clone. This rearrangement joins TRBV6-5 to TRBJ2-1; weak D call: TRBD2 (6 bases). Trimming pared 6 bases from V and 5 bases from J, leaving 11 bases between. The germline gives CDR1 MNHEY, CDR2 SVGAGI. The CDR3 has 13 amino acids. The CDR3 DNA follows: TGTGCCAGCAGAAGGGACTTAAACAATGAGCAGTTCTTC. As protein: CASRRDLNNEQFF.

V gene TRBV4-2 combines with J gene TRBJ2-7; perhaps TRBD2 as D (6 bases). The germline gives CDR1 LGHNA, CDR2 YNFKEQ. The CDR3 length is 14 residues. The V gene lost 1 base and the J gene lost 5 bases, with 12 bases spanning the gap. In DNA, the CDR3 is TGTGCCAGCAGCCAAGGTGCGGGACGGGACGAGCAGTACTTC. Protein sequence: CASSQGAGRDEQYF.

The genes are TRBV15 and TRBJ2-1; possible D gene TRBD1, 5 bases. CDR3 length: 14 residues. The germline gives CDR1 LNHNV, CDR2 YYDKDF (reference sequence). With 0 bases removed from V and 8 bases from J, the gap between germline ends came to 11 bases. The CDR3 DNA is TGTGCCACCAGCAGAGATGACAGCGCAGATGAGCAGTTCTTC. It is translated as CATSRDDSADEQFF.

This clone came up a few times. The V gene is TRBV30, the J gene TRBJ1-5; possible D gene TRBD1, 6 bases. There are 15 residues in the CDR3. CDR1 is GTSNPN and CDR2 is SVGIG in the germline V gene (reference sequence). The V end was cut by 1 base, the J end by 5 bases, with 15 bases between. CDR3 loop: CAWSEPGQEYQPQHF. CDR3 sequence (DNA): TGTGCCTGGAGTGAGCCGGGACAAGAATATCAGCCCCAGCATTTT.

The V call is TRBV30, the J call TRBJ2-5, with D perhaps TRBD1 (7 bases). V lost 0 bases and J 5 bases, leaving 10 bases between the germline ends. There are 13 residues in the CDR3. Germline values: CDR1 GTSNPN, CDR2 SVGIG (reference sequence). The CDR3 DNA sequence: TGTGCCTGGAGTGTACAGGGGAGGGAGACCCAGTACTTC. Its translation: CAWSVQGRETQYF.

This chain links TRBV11-2 with TRBJ2-3, with TRBD2 identical over 10 bases. J gave up 6 bases and V 8 bases, and 8 bases lay outside the gene matches. Germline values: CDR1 SGHAT, CDR2 FQNNGV. CDR3 length: 14 residues. CDR3 sequence: CASQIAGGRDTQYF. The CDR3 DNA reads TGTGCCAGCCAGATAGCGGGAGGTAGGGATACGCAGTATTTT.

This clone turned up a few times. The chain employs TRBV28 and TRBJ2-5; 7 bases are a match to TRBD1. This CDR3 is 14 amino acids long. The germline CDR1 and CDR2 sequences are MDHEN and SYDVKM. V lost 3 bases, J lost 4 bases, and 5 bases stayed unmatched. The CDR3 coding sequence is TGTGCCAGCAGTTTCCAGACAGGGAGAGAGACCCAGTACTTC. Translation: CASSFQTGRETQYF.

The chain combines TRBV19 with TRBJ2-4; 8 nucleotides line up with TRBD2. The CDR3 sequence is 16 residues long. From germline, CDR1 is LNHDA and CDR2 SQIVND (reference sequence). Trimming removed 9 bases from V and 6 bases from J; junction bases left unmatched: 16. For the CDR3, the DNA is TGTGCCAGCCGAGGGACTAGTGTGGGTAGTGGAAACATTCAGTACTTC. This codes for CASRGTSVGSGNIQYF.